This T cell receptor (beta chain) was recovered during a study of blood T cell repertoires in COVID-19. About the study: The study drew acute and convalescent COVID-19 samples from the United States, Italy and Spain.

The ends lost 6 bases at V and 0 bases at J; junction bases unmatched: 6. The CDR3 extends over 15 amino acids. Looked up from germline, CDR1 is MNHEY and CDR2 is SMNVEV (reference sequence). TCRdb's table, derived via immunoSEQ multiplex PCR, lists solely in-frame clones and lacks some. This repertoire shows 100,000 to 150,000 clones, 80% to 95% found once; its top ten account for 2.1%. The receptor comes from a man in his forties or fifties with COVID-19, enrolled during active disease. The specimen sequenced was peripheral blood. The V call is TRBV27, the J call TRBJ2-3; 7 positions match TRBD1. For the CDR3, the DNA is TGTGCCAGCAGCCGGGGACAGCCAAGCACAGATACGCAGTATTTT. Protein: CASSRGQPSTDTQYF.